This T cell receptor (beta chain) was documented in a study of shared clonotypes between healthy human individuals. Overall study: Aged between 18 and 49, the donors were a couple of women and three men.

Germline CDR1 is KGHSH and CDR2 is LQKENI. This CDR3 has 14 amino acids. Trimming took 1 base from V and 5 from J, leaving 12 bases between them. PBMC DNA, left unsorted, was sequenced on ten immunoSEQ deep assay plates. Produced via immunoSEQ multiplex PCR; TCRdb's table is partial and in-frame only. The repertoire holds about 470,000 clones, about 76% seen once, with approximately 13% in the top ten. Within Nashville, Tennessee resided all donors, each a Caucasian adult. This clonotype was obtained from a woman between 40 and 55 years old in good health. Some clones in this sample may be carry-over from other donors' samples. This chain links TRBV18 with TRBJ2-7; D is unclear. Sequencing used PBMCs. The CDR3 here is CASSPLGNGDEQYF. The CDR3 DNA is TGTGCCAGCTCACCACTGGGGAATGGGGACGAGCAGTACTTC.